These 9 T cell receptor beta chains were all obtained from the same sample, sequenced in a study of blood T cell repertoires in COVID-19. The repertoire was sequenced with immunoSEQ multiplex PCR; TCRdb's copy has only in-frame clones and lacks some. The sample lists 260,000 or so clones; around 82% were seen once. The sequenced sample consisted of peripheral blood. The receptors were gathered from a woman between 65 and 79 years old with acute or convalescent COVID-19.

V is TRBV2 and J is TRBJ1-2, with 8 positions matching TRBD1. The CDR3 has 14 amino acids. Looked up from germline, CDR1 is SNHLY and CDR2 is FYNNEI. V gave up 5 bases and J gave up 3 bases; unmatched junction bases: 5. The CDR3, as DNA: TGTGCCAGCAGTCTGGACAGGGTTGACTATGGCTACACCTTC. Residues: CASSLDRVDYGYTF.

The chain employs TRBV6-5 and TRBJ2-7, with 7 bases that match TRBD1. The CDR3 has 12 residues. Trimming removed 6 bases from V and 1 base from J; junction bases left unmatched: 0. Germline CDR1 and CDR2: MNHEY and SVGAGI. The CDR3 loop is CASRTGSYEQYF. The CDR3 DNA follows: TGTGCCAGCAGGACAGGGTCCTACGAGCAGTACTTC.

The J gene is TRBJ1-5, the V gene TRBV10-1, with D possibly being TRBD1 (6 bases). CDR3 length: 12 residues. Trimming pared 8 bases from V and 6 bases from J, leaving 11 bases between. Per the germline V gene, CDR1 is WNHNN and CDR2 is SYGVQD (reference sequence). CDR3 DNA: TGCGCCAGCTCAACAGGGTCTCAGCCCCAGCATTTT. Protein product: CASSTGSQPQHF.

The V and J genes are TRBV28 and TRBJ2-7, with D possibly being TRBD2 (5 bases). Trimming removed 1 base at V and 2 bases at J, with 6 bases between. CDR3 length equals 13 residues. Germline CDR1 and CDR2: MDHEN and SYDVKM. The CDR3 sequence is CASSLLGAYEQYF. In DNA, the CDR3 is TGTGCCAGCAGTTTATTGGGAGCCTACGAGCAGTACTTC.

The chain is built from TRBV13 and TRBJ1-2; D remains unclear. The V gene lost 2 bases and the J gene lost 1 base, with 8 bases spanning the gap. This CDR3 has 14 residues. Germline V CDR1 and CDR2: PRHDT, FYEKMQ (reference sequence). The CDR3: CASSLWQINYGYTF. CDR3 sequence (DNA): TGTGCCAGCAGCTTATGGCAGATTAACTATGGCTACACCTTC.

The chain couples TRBV15 to TRBJ2-5; 13 nucleotides match TRBD2. This CDR3 is 19 amino acids long. Germline assignment: CDR1 LNHNV and CDR2 YYDKDF (reference sequence). V lost 1 base to trimming and J lost 1 base; unmatched junction nucleotides: 9. In nucleotides, the CDR3 is TGTGCCACCAGCAGAGTACTAGCGGGGGGGCCGCCCGGCCAAGAGACCCAGTACTTC. This gives the protein CATSRVLAGGPPGQETQYF.

The chain carries TRBV7-2 and TRBJ1-2; no reliable D call. CDR1 and CDR2 from the germline V gene are SGHTA and FQGNSA. This CDR3 is 15 amino acids long. V lost 1 base and J 4 bases, leaving 13 bases between the germline ends. CDR3 in amino acids: CASSLEAVTSYGYTF. The CDR3 nucleotides are TGTGCCAGCAGCTTAGAGGCGGTAACATCCTATGGCTACACCTTC.

This chain links TRBV6-5 with TRBJ1-1; D is unclear. CDR1 is MNHEY and CDR2 is SVGAGI in the germline V gene. This CDR3 spans 15 amino acids. V gave up 0 bases and J gave up 1 base, with 9 bases separating them. As DNA, the CDR3 is TGTGCCAGCAGTTACTCGATTTCGGGGAACACTGAAGCTTTCTTT. It specifies CASSYSISGNTEAFF.

The chain employs TRBV27 and TRBJ2-1; 7 bases fit TRBD1. Germline V CDR1 and CDR2: MNHEY, SMNVEV (reference sequence). The length of the CDR3 is 14 residues. The V and J ends lost 3 bases and 6 bases, in that order; junction bases with no gene match: 5. In DNA, the CDR3 is TGTGCCAGCAGTTTTACAGGGGTTAGCAATGAGCAGTTCTTC. It encodes CASSFTGVSNEQFF.